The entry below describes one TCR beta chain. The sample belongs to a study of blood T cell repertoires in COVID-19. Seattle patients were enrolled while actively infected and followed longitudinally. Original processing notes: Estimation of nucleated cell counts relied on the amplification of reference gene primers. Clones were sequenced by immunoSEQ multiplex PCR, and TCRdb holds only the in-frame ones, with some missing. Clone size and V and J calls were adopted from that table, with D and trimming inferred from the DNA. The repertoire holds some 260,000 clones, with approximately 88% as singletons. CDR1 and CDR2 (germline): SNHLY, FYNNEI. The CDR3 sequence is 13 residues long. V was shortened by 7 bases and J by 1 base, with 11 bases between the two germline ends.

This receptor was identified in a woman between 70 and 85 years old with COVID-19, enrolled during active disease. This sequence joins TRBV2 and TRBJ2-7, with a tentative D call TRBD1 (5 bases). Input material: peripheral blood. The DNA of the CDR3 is TGTGCCAGCATTCGGACAAGGTCCTACGAGCAGTACTTC. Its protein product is CASIRTRSYEQYF.